The T cell receptor (beta chain) under discussion was sequenced for a study of cytomegalovirus exposure and HLA in healthy donors. V gave up 5 bases and J gave up 6 bases, with 7 bases separating them. Germline CDR1 LNHDA, CDR2 SQIVND (reference sequence). This CDR3 has 12 amino acids. Study observations and caveats: Many donors carried some public TCRs, although rarity characterized most TCR sequences. Highly shared variants forming one cluster were likely a sequencing artifact. It has been reported that TCR beta sequences accurately predicted the HLA-A and HLA-B alleles of most subjects.

60 Vbeta and 13 Jbeta primers were used in PCR. The protocol was immunoSEQ multiplex PCR, while the TCRdb copy is restricted to in-frame clones and leaves out a portion. The sample has some 170,000 clones; 75% are singletons. A remark on this clone: Its antigen is undetermined.

The sequenced sample was PBMCs. This sequence was found in a woman aged 45 to 65 in good health and CMV-seropositive. The V gene is TRBV19, the J gene TRBJ2-2, with a possible D match to TRBD2 (5 bases). The CDR3 reads CASSAGAGELFF. In nucleotides, the CDR3 is TGTGCCAGTAGTGCCGGGGCCGGGGAGCTGTTTTTT.